A selection of T cell receptor beta chains follows, all from one sample in a study of cytomegalovirus exposure and HLA in healthy donors. The table came from immunoSEQ multiplex PCR; TCRdb's copy has only in-frame clones and leaves some out. Found here are 85,000 to 130,000 clones, around 89% of them singletons; the top ten hold about 2%. The sample was PBMCs. The source is a woman aged 18-29 years in good health and CMV-seropositive. CDR3s include the opening cysteine and the closing phenylalanine or tryptophan. The order of the fields is V gene, CDR3 protein.

>TRBV27
CASSFHQVDSPLHF
>TRBV9
CASSVAGQGYGYTF
>TRBV6-5
CASSYSRTGNQPQHF
>TRBV6-5
CASSYQRTGGNGYTF
>TRBV9
CASSVAAGSIQEQFF
>TRBV5-4
CASSLFQGANTGELFF
>TRBV7-7
CASSLQWNTEAFF
>TRBV7-9
CASSLALARTGQRIYGYTF
>TRBV2
CASSELTTYEQYF
>TRBV7-7
CASSLGSGINEQFF
>TRBV10-1
CASSARQGIMNTEAFF
>TRBV20-1
CSARTGVGAFF
>TRBV28
CASSLLGQGADNEQFF
>TRBV6-1
CAGSFQGWEGQPQHF
>TRBV7-2
CASSLTGPSNYGYTF
>TRBV20-1
CSAGGGYGYTF
>TRBV6-4
CASSDGLSDGHSGGYTF
>TRBV7-2
CASSLDSSNQPQHF
>TRBV7-9
CASSLGNRGASHTGELFF
>TRBV6-5
CASSYSSGLETQYF
>TRBV18
CASSPTQQSRKETQYF
>TRBV2
CASRLSLQDNEQYF